Each of the 24 T cell receptor beta chains below was sequenced from the same sample in a study of T cell responses to AZD1222 COVID-19 vaccine. The protocol was immunoSEQ multiplex PCR, while the TCRdb copy is restricted to in-frame clones and leaves out a portion. The table includes tens of thousands of clones, more than 75% detected once. Here the sequenced sample was peripheral blood, taken 28 days after the second AZD1222 dose. These receptors all come from an adult who received the AZD1222 COVID-19 vaccine.

In its sample, this clone was seen once. The V call is TRBV12-5, the J call TRBJ2-5; 8 bases agree with TRBD1. The CDR3 runs to 15 residues. The germline V gene encodes CDR1 LGHNT and CDR2 FRNRAP. V shed 5 bases and J 0 bases; nucleotides not matched to a gene: 5. The CDR3 reads CASGPEQGDQETQYF. CDR3 nucleotides: TGTGCTAGTGGTCCCGAACAGGGGGACCAAGAGACCCAGTACTTC.

This clone was detected only once. This rearrangement joins TRBV27 to TRBJ2-7; TRBD2 matches at 8 bases. The CDR3 has 14 residues. Germline CDR1 and CDR2: MNHEY and SMNVEV (reference sequence). V lost 2 bases to trimming and J lost 1 base; unmatched junction nucleotides: 1. The CDR3 region has the DNA TGTGCCAGCAGTTTAACGGGGGGGTCCTACGAGCAGTACTTC. This encodes CASSLTGGSYEQYF.

The chain combines TRBV18 with TRBJ1-2; TRBD1 might be the D (6 bases). Germline-derived CDR1 and CDR2 are KGHSH and LQKENI. The CDR3 consists of 15 residues. V was shortened by 2 bases and J by 1 base, with 11 bases between the two germline ends. Here the CDR3 reads CASSPRAGDNYGYTF. Here the CDR3 DNA reads TGTGCCAGCTCACCAAGGGCAGGGGATAACTATGGCTACACCTTC.

The chain links TRBV30 to TRBJ1-6; no firm D call. The CDR3 extends over 12 amino acids. The V end lost 5 bases, the J end lost 5 bases, and 7 bases lay between the germline ends. Germline loops: CDR1 GTSNPN, CDR2 SVGIG (reference sequence). CDR3 coding DNA: TGTGCCTGGGCGAAGAATAATTCACCCCTCCACTTT. Translated, it gives CAWAKNNSPLHF.

The gene calls are TRBV25-1 and TRBJ2-1, with D possibly being TRBD1 (6 bases). From germline, CDR1 is MGHDK and CDR2 SYGVNS. With 4 bases removed from V and 4 bases from J, the gap between germline ends came to 8 bases. The CDR3 consists of 13 residues. CDR3 residues: CASSGTAYNEQFF. The CDR3, as DNA: TGTGCCAGCAGTGGGACAGCTTACAATGAGCAGTTCTTC.

This chain joins TRBV10-2 and TRBJ1-4, with TRBD1 as a possible D gene (5 bases). Looked up from germline, CDR1 is WSHSY and CDR2 is SAAADI. The V gene lost 4 bases and the J gene lost 3 bases, with 12 bases spanning the gap. The CDR3 is 15 residues long. DNA for the CDR3: TGCGCCAGCAGTGCGGCGGACATTCCTAATGAAAAACTGTTTTTT. This codes for CASSAADIPNEKLFF.

The rearrangement links TRBV18 to TRBJ1-3; 8 nucleotides align to TRBD1. V lost 3 bases and J lost 2; bases outside the gene matches: 6. Germline CDR1 KGHSH, CDR2 LQKENI. This CDR3 spans 16 amino acids. This CDR3 reads CASSPGGQAAGNTIYF. CDR3 DNA sequence: TGTGCCAGCTCACCCGGGGGACAGGCGGCTGGAAACACCATATATTTT.

This clone was seen only once. The chain uses TRBV11-2 and TRBJ2-5; possibly TRBD1 or TRBD2 for D (5 bases each). Germline V gene lookup returns CDR1 SGHAT and CDR2 FQNNGV. The CDR3 length is 12 residues. Trimming pared 5 bases from V and 7 bases from J, leaving 11 bases between. The CDR3 region has the DNA TGTGCCAGCAGCCGGGGCCCCTGGACCCAGTACTTC. Translated: CASSRGPWTQYF.

The J gene is TRBJ1-5, the V gene TRBV7-8, with D tentatively TRBD1 (5 bases). CDR3 length: 12 residues. CDR1 and CDR2 (germline): SGHVS, FQNEAQ. Trimming shortened V by 7 bases and J by 10 bases, and 14 bases separated the two germline ends. In nucleotides, the CDR3 is TGTGCCAGCACTTTGCCGGGGCTACCCCAGCATTTT. Translated, it gives CASTLPGLPQHF.

This chain connects TRBV27 to TRBJ2-7, with D tentatively TRBD1 or TRBD2 (5 bases each). Germline values: CDR1 MNHEY, CDR2 SMNVEV (reference sequence). Trimming stripped 3 bases from V and 5 bases from J, with 14 bases between. The CDR3 extends over 14 amino acids. CDR3 amino acids: CASSFSEGFNEQYF. The CDR3, as DNA: TGTGCCAGCAGTTTCTCCGAGGGGTTTAACGAGCAGTACTTC.

This clone has only a few counts. The V call is TRBV7-9, the J call TRBJ1-6; 8 nucleotides align to TRBD1. The junction had 7 bases not matched to a gene; V was cut back by 2 bases and J by 10 bases. The CDR3 is 15 residues long. The V gene's germline CDR1 is SEHNR and CDR2 FQNEAQ (reference sequence). The CDR3 spells CASSLYQGANSPLHF. CDR3 DNA: TGTGCCAGCAGCTTATACCAGGGGGCGAACTCACCCCTCCACTTT.

The chain uses TRBV5-1 and TRBJ2-2, with 7 positions matching TRBD2. After removal of 0 bases from V and 3 bases from J, the junction contained 2 bases not matched to a gene. The CDR3 contains 15 residues. Germline assignment: CDR1 SGHRS and CDR2 YFSETQ. CDR3 region: CASSLVAGDTGELFF. CDR3 DNA: TGCGCCAGCAGCTTGGTTGCGGGGGACACCGGGGAGCTGTTTTTT. The entire variable domain, with the rest obtained from reference TRBV5-1 and TRBJ2-2, is as follows: KAGVTQTPRYLIKTRGQQVTLSCSPISGHRSVSWYQQTPGQGLQFLFEYFSETQRNKGNFPGRFSGRQFSNSRSEMNVSTLELGDSALYLCASSLVAGDTGELFFGEGSRLTVL.

On this clone: A much bigger clone sits one base away, suggesting this may be a read error. This chain links TRBV7-9 with TRBJ2-5; TRBD2 aligns across 7 bases. Per the germline V gene, CDR1 is SEHNR and CDR2 is FQNEAQ (reference sequence). The CDR3 is 11 amino acids. Germline trimming cut 6 bases from V and 9 bases from J; bases unmatched to any gene: 4. DNA for the CDR3: TGTGCCAGCAGTTGGGGGGGGGCCCAGTACTTC. Encoded protein: CASSWGGAQYF.

This chain links TRBV27 with TRBJ1-5; D unclear. The CDR3 runs 17 residues. CDR1 and CDR2 from the germline V gene are MNHEY and SMNVEV (reference sequence). Trimming pared 1 base from V and 2 bases from J, leaving 15 bases between. This CDR3 reads CASSLWAVSTGNQPQHF. The CDR3 region has the DNA TGTGCCAGCAGTTTATGGGCAGTTTCGACGGGCAATCAGCCCCAGCATTTT.

This chain connects TRBV7-2 to TRBJ2-7; D is unclear. The V end lost 4 bases, the J end lost 2 bases, and 15 bases lay between the germline ends. Germline V gene data show CDR1 as SGHTA and CDR2 as FQGNSA. The CDR3 is made up of 15 amino acids. The DNA for the CDR3 is TGTGCCAGCAGCTCCGCCAAGGACGGACCCTACGAGCAGTACTTC. Its protein product is CASSSAKDGPYEQYF.

This clone was counted once. The V gene is TRBV4-2, the J gene TRBJ1-1; no definite D call. Per the germline V gene, CDR1 is LGHNA and CDR2 is YNFKEQ. V was trimmed by 1 base and J by 1 base, leaving 16 bases between them. CDR3 length: 17 amino acids. CDR3 sequence reads: CASSQVLSRGRNTEAFF. Written as DNA, the CDR3 is TGTGCCAGCAGCCAAGTCTTGTCCCGGGGTCGGAACACTGAAGCTTTCTTT.

The gene calls are TRBV20-1 and TRBJ2-3, with 13 bases fitting TRBD2. This CDR3 is 16 amino acids long. V shed 3 bases and J 5 bases; nucleotides not matched to a gene: 8. Germline CDR1 is DFQATT and CDR2 is SNEGSKA (reference sequence). This CDR3 is CSASPGLAGVGDTQYF. The CDR3, as DNA: TGCAGTGCTAGTCCCGGACTAGCGGGAGTCGGAGATACGCAGTATTTT.

The chain recombines TRBV5-1 with TRBJ2-2; the D is unclear. With 4 bases removed from V and 3 bases from J, the gap between germline ends came to 16 bases. The CDR3 is 16 residues long. In germline, CDR1 is SGHRS, CDR2 YFSETQ. The CDR3 nucleotides read TGCGCCAGCAGCAAGATGGTGGGGTTGGACACCGGGGAGCTGTTTTTT. It is translated as CASSKMVGLDTGELFF.

The rearrangement links TRBV29-1 to TRBJ1-1; D is possibly TRBD1 (5 bases). CDR3 length: 15 residues. Germline loops: CDR1 SQVTM, CDR2 ANQGSEA. V shed 3 bases and J shed 1 base, with 15 bases lying between them. The CDR3, as DNA: TGCAGCGTTGATCCCGGGACCTCTTCGAACACTGAAGCTTTCTTT. It is translated as CSVDPGTSSNTEAFF.

The rearrangement joins TRBV19 to TRBJ1-1; possibly TRBD1 for D (5 bases). The CDR3 spans 13 residues. Germline-derived CDR1 and CDR2 are LNHDA and SQIVND (reference sequence). V was trimmed by 0 bases and J by 7 bases, leaving 9 bases between them. CDR3 loop: CASSIDIQVEAFF. In nucleotides, the CDR3 is TGTGCCAGTAGTATAGATATACAGGTTGAAGCTTTCTTT.

V usage is TRBV11-2 and J usage is TRBJ2-3; no firm D call. V lost 0 bases, J lost 6 bases, and 4 bases lay in between. Looked up from germline, CDR1 is SGHAT and CDR2 is FQNNGV. The CDR3 is 12 amino acids. The CDR3 nucleotides read TGTGCCAGCAGCTTAGATGGGGATACGCAGTATTTT. Protein product: CASSLDGDTQYF.

The V and J genes are TRBV7-6 and TRBJ2-3, with a possible D match to TRBD2 (5 bases). From germline, CDR1 is SGHVS and CDR2 FNYEAQ. The germline V and J ends were trimmed by 6 bases and 5 bases, with 18 bases remaining between them. The CDR3 sequence is 15 residues long. CDR3 residues: CASRIKWGVGDTQYF. The CDR3 region has the DNA TGTGCCAGCAGAATCAAGTGGGGAGTGGGAGATACGCAGTATTTT.

The V call is TRBV28, the J call TRBJ2-1; TRBD2 matches at 12 bases. V shed 4 bases, J shed 5 bases, and the junction held 6 bases outside the gene matches. Germline V lookup: CDR1 MDHEN, CDR2 SYDVKM. The CDR3 has 16 residues. Here the CDR3 reads CASSSLAGGRNNEQFF. The DNA of the CDR3 is TGTGCCAGCAGTTCCCTAGCGGGAGGGCGAAACAATGAGCAGTTCTTC.

This chain uses TRBV7-9 with TRBJ1-2; D not resolved. The V end was cut by 1 base, the J end by 1 base, with 10 bases between. This CDR3 spans 15 amino acids. Germline V gene lookup returns CDR1 SEHNR and CDR2 FQNEAQ (reference sequence). This chain's CDR3 is CASSLGHSYNYGYTF. The CDR3 DNA reads TGTGCCAGCAGCTTAGGACACTCGTATAACTATGGCTACACCTTC.